The clone carrying this T cell receptor (beta chain) was observed at least ten times. This specimen belongs to a study of prognosis after radiotherapy for stage I lung cancer. Using two-round multiplex PCR, the authors amplified TCR beta CDR3 from genomic DNA. Amplification during the initial PCR round employed primers specific to each TRBV and TRBJ gene. MiXCR, run by TCRdb on the multiplex PCR reads, gives a single entry per CDR3 protein. The sample holds over 15,000 distinct CDR3 sequences; roughly half are singletons and the top ten take approximately 29%. Trimming at V came to 5 bases and at J to 5 bases, leaving 9 bases not matched to a gene. Germline V gives CDR1 LGHDT, CDR2 YNNKEL (reference sequence). The CDR3 consists of 15 residues.

The chain employs TRBV3-1 and TRBJ2-1; 7 nucleotides align to TRBD2. The sample in question was PBMCs, obtained before or after stereotactic body radiation therapy (not recorded which). This sequence originates from a donor aged 50 or older with non-small cell lung cancer. CDR3 amino acids: CASSFKPGTNNEQFF. CDR3 sequence (DNA): TGTGCCAGCAGCTTCAAGCCCGGGACTAACAATGAGCAGTTCTTC.